These 24 T cell receptor beta chains originate from one sample sequenced in a study of cytomegalovirus exposure and HLA in healthy donors. The PCR ran on 60 Vbeta and 13 Jbeta primers. TCRdb's copy holds only in-frame clones and misses some; the assay was immunoSEQ multiplex PCR. This table has approximately 160,000 clones, approximately 80% appearing once. The source material was PBMCs. Receptors originate from a woman aged 45 to 65 in good health and CMV-seropositive.

The V and J genes are TRBV5-1 and TRBJ1-3; TRBD1 matches at 8 bases. CDR1 is SGHRS, CDR2 YFSETQ, per germline. CDR3 length equals 16 residues. V was pared by 0 bases and J by 0 bases, with 2 bases of the junction left unmatched. The CDR3 DNA is TGCGCCAGCAGCTTGGGCACAGGGGGCTCTGGAAACACCATATATTTT. It encodes CASSLGTGGSGNTIYF.

The genes are TRBV6-5 and TRBJ1-2; 8 bases are a match to TRBD1. J was trimmed by 8 bases and V by 0 bases; bases with no gene match: 8. Germline CDR1 and CDR2: MNHEY and SVGAGI. The CDR3 spans 15 residues. The CDR3 region has the DNA TGTGCCAGCAGTTACTCGGGGACAGGCAGTCACGGCTACACCTTC. Amino acid sequence: CASSYSGTGSHGYTF.

J is TRBJ1-2 and V is TRBV11-2; D remains ambiguous. Germline loops: CDR1 SGHAT, CDR2 FQNNGV. There are 13 residues in the CDR3. Trimming pared 1 base from V and 7 bases from J, leaving 10 bases between. The CDR3 nucleotides are TGTGCCAGCAGCTTAGGGCGTTCGGGTGGCTACACCTTC. Translated: CASSLGRSGGYTF.

The chain combines TRBV2 with TRBJ1-5; a possible D gene is TRBD1 (6 bases). The CDR3 is made up of 13 amino acids. The ends were cut back, 11 bases at V and 1 base at J, with 12 bases in the middle. Germline CDR1 and CDR2: SNHLY and FYNNEI. The CDR3 sequence is CAGAGDSNQPQHF. The CDR3 DNA reads TGTGCCGGGGCAGGGGACAGCAATCAGCCCCAGCATTTT. Combining the CDR3 with reference TRBV2 and TRBJ1-5 gives the whole variable domain EPEVTQTPSHQVTQMGQEVILRCVPISNHLYFYWYRQILGQKVEFLVSFYNNEISEKSEIFDDQFSVERPDGSNFTLKIRSTKLEDSAMYFCAGAGDSNQPQHFGDGTRLSIL.

This chain's CDR3 is CASKRGSYEQYF. Written as DNA, the CDR3 is TGTGCCAGCAAAAGGGGTTCCTACGAGCAGTACTTC. The chain links TRBV2 to TRBJ2-7, with a weak D call TRBD1 (5 bases). There are 12 residues in the CDR3. Germline assignment: CDR1 SNHLY and CDR2 FYNNEI. V was cut by 7 bases and J by 1 base, with 8 bases left in between.

This chain connects TRBV10-1 to TRBJ2-5; D may be TRBD2 (5 bases). CDR3 length equals 13 residues. Deletions cut 5 bases from V and 7 bases from J, with 14 bases between. The germline gives CDR1 WNHNN, CDR2 SYGVQD (reference sequence). The CDR3 coding sequence is TGCGCCAGCAGTCTAGCACGCTCGGGGACCCAGTACTTC. It encodes CASSLARSGTQYF.

The chain links TRBV19 to TRBJ1-2; D is ambiguous. This CDR3 has 18 amino acids. Trimming shortened V by 6 bases and J by 1 base, and 24 bases separated the two germline ends. The germline V gene encodes CDR1 LNHDA and CDR2 SQIVND (reference sequence). This CDR3 is CASSQTTKRANFNYGYTF. CDR3 nucleotides: TGTGCCAGTAGCCAGACCACCAAACGAGCGAATTTTAACTATGGCTACACCTTC.

The chain has TRBV28 and TRBJ2-7, with a possible D match to TRBD2 (5 bases). The CDR3 covers 14 residues. Germline V gene data show CDR1 as MDHEN and CDR2 as SYDVKM. The V end was cut by 1 base, the J end by 2 bases, with 9 bases between. The CDR3 region is CASSLSPEAYEQYF. The CDR3 coding sequence is TGTGCCAGCAGTTTATCCCCGGAGGCCTACGAGCAGTACTTC. Full variable domain (outside the CDR3, taken from reference TRBV28 and TRBJ2-7): DVKVTQSSRYLVKRTGEKVFLECVQDMDHENMFWYRQDPGLGLRLIYFSYDVKMKEKGDIPEGYSVSREKKERFSLILESASTNQTSMYLCASSLSPEAYEQYFGPGTRLTVT.

The count of this clone is one. The chain links TRBV7-2 to TRBJ2-5; 10 nucleotides align to TRBD2. The trim removed 3 bases at V and 4 bases at J, leaving 2 bases unmatched. The germline V gene has CDR1 SGHTA and CDR2 FQGNSA. The CDR3 is made up of 14 amino acids. The CDR3 sequence: CASSFSGRVETQYF. In nucleotides, the CDR3 is TGTGCCAGCAGCTTCAGCGGGAGGGTAGAGACCCAGTACTTC.

Of note for this clone: An end of the junction differs from the germline gene, which may be a read error. V usage is TRBV7-9 and J usage is TRBJ2-7; perhaps TRBD2 as D (5 bases). The germline CDR1 and CDR2 sequences are SEHNR and FQNEAQ (reference sequence). The CDR3 length is 15 residues. Written as DNA, the CDR3 is TGTTCCAGCAGCTTAGGAGAGGGCCGGTCCTACGAGCAGTACTTC. Its protein is CSSSLGEGRSYEQYF.

J is TRBJ2-6 and V is TRBV6-4, with D unresolved. The ends were cut back, 8 bases at V and 0 bases at J, with 8 bases in the middle. Germline loops: CDR1 MRHNA, CDR2 SNTAGT. The CDR3 extends over 14 amino acids. CDR3 DNA sequence: TGTGCCAGCGCCCCAGTCTCTGGGGCCAACGTCCTGACTTTC. Translated: CASAPVSGANVLTF.

In nucleotides, the CDR3 is TGTGCCAGCAGCTTTCAGATCGGACAGGTCAACTATGGCTACACCTTC. Residues: CASSFQIGQVNYGYTF. This chain connects TRBV7-2 to TRBJ1-2, with 7 bases matching TRBD1. The CDR3 runs 16 residues. Looked up from germline, CDR1 is SGHTA and CDR2 is FQGNSA. The V gene end was trimmed by 3 bases and the J gene end by 2 bases; junction bases not matched to a gene: 9.

The V and J genes are TRBV19 and TRBJ1-4; D is perhaps TRBD1 (6 bases). Germline V lookup: CDR1 LNHDA, CDR2 SQIVND (reference sequence). This CDR3 spans 16 amino acids. The germline V and J ends were trimmed by 6 bases and 6 bases, with 20 bases remaining between them. CDR3 amino acids: CASRKSGVRGDEKLFF. In DNA form, the CDR3 reads TGTGCCAGTAGGAAATCAGGGGTCCGGGGGGATGAAAAACTGTTTTTT.

The chain uses TRBV6-5 and TRBJ2-1, with a tentative D call TRBD1 (6 bases). V was clipped by 7 bases and J by 5 bases, with 15 bases between them. This CDR3 comprises 14 residues. Germline V gene data show CDR1 as MNHEY and CDR2 as SVGAGI. CDR3 in amino acids: CASIRDGQNNEQFF. The CDR3 bases are TGTGCCAGCATCAGAGACGGACAGAACAATGAGCAGTTCTTC.

This rearrangement joins TRBV9 to TRBJ1-2; tentatively, D is TRBD1 (5 bases). With 0 bases removed from V and 2 bases from J, the gap between germline ends came to 17 bases. There are 17 residues in the CDR3. Germline V CDR1 and CDR2: SGDLS, YYNGEE. CDR3 in amino acids: CASSVDRGGKTNYGYTF. The CDR3 region has the DNA TGTGCCAGCAGCGTAGATCGGGGGGGGAAAACCAACTATGGCTACACCTTC.

The chain joins TRBV30 to TRBJ1-2; TRBD1 is a possible D gene (5 bases). Germline CDR1 and CDR2: GTSNPN and SVGIG (reference sequence). The CDR3 is made up of 11 amino acids. The germline V and J ends were trimmed by 2 bases and 8 bases, with 9 bases remaining between them. The CDR3 DNA is TGTGCCTGGAGTCGGGGGGAAGGCTACACCTTC. It specifies CAWSRGEGYTF.

The genes are TRBV27 and TRBJ1-1, with D possibly being TRBD1 (5 bases). The V gene lost 2 bases and the J gene lost 7 bases, with 14 bases spanning the gap. The CDR3 extends over 14 amino acids. The germline gives CDR1 MNHEY, CDR2 SMNVEV (reference sequence). The CDR3 region is CASSLEEGSGEAFF. CDR3 DNA: TGTGCCAGCAGTTTAGAGGAGGGGAGCGGTGAAGCTTTCTTT.

This sequence joins TRBV7-2 and TRBJ2-7, with D possibly being TRBD1 (6 bases). V lost 3 bases to trimming and J lost 6 bases, with 15 bases between them. Germline assignment: CDR1 SGHTA and CDR2 FQGNSA. The CDR3 runs to 14 residues. CDR3 region: CASSLQSGVGEQYF. The CDR3 region has the DNA TGTGCCAGCAGCTTGCAGTCAGGGGTTGGCGAGCAGTACTTC.

The chain uses TRBV11-2 and TRBJ2-7; TRBD1 matches 7 bases. Looked up from germline, CDR1 is SGHAT and CDR2 is FQNNGV. After removal of 0 bases from V and 2 bases from J, the junction contained 4 bases not matched to a gene. This CDR3 spans 15 amino acids. The CDR3 region has the DNA TGTGCCAGCAGCTTAGACAGGGGGTCACCCTACGAGCAGTACTTC. This codes for CASSLDRGSPYEQYF.

This chain uses TRBV28 with TRBJ1-5; TRBD1 matches 7 bases. The CDR3 contains 15 residues. Germline CDR1 reads MDHEN; CDR2 reads SYDVKM. J gave up 7 bases and V 4 bases, and 10 bases lay outside the gene matches. The CDR3 DNA reads as TGTGCCAGCAGTTCCCCGGACAGGCAACTCCAGCCCCAGCATTTT. This translates into CASSSPDRQLQPQHF.

About this clone itself: A junction end diverges from the germline sequence, so it may reflect a read error. V is TRBV5-6 and J is TRBJ2-6, with TRBD1 as a possible D gene (5 bases). The CDR3 length is 13 residues. CDR1 is SGHDT, CDR2 YYEEEE, per germline. CDR3 in DNA: TGTGCCAGCAGTCGCCCTGGGGCCAACGGCCTGACTTTC. It specifies CASSRPGANGLTF.

The chain carries TRBV4-1 and TRBJ2-7, with D unresolved. Per germline, CDR1 MGHRA and CDR2 YSYEKL. The CDR3 covers 13 residues. Trimming cost V 0 bases and J 2 bases, with 5 bases left between them. The CDR3 sequence: CASSQDPTYEQYF. For the CDR3, the DNA is TGCGCCAGCAGCCAAGATCCCACCTACGAGCAGTACTTC.

The chain links TRBV7-3 to TRBJ1-1; no definite D call. The germline gives CDR1 SGHTA, CDR2 FQGTGA. The V and J ends lost 2 bases and 4 bases respectively, with 14 bases between them. This CDR3 is built from 15 residues. CDR3 amino acids: CASSLQRLSGTEAFF. CDR3 in DNA: TGTGCCAGCAGCTTACAACGCCTTTCGGGCACTGAAGCTTTCTTT.

A few counts support this clone. V usage is TRBV11-3 and J usage is TRBJ1-1; the match to TRBD1 covers 7 bases. With V trimmed by 0 bases and J by 5 bases, 6 bases remained unmatched. Looked up from germline, CDR1 is SGHNT and CDR2 is YENEEA. This CDR3 comprises 15 residues. The CDR3 region has the DNA TGTGCCAGCAGCTTAGATCAGCTCAGGGGGACTGAAGCTTTCTTT. It is translated as CASSLDQLRGTEAFF.